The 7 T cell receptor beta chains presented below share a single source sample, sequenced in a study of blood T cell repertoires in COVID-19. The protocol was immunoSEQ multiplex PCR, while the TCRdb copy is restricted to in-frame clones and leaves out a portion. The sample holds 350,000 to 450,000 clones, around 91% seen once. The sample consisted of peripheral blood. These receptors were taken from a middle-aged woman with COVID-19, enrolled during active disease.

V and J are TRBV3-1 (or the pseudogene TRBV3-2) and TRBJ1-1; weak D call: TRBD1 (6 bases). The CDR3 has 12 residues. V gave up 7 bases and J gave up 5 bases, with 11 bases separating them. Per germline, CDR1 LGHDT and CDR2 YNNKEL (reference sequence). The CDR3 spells CASNRVGTEAFF. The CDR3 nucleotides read TGTGCCAGCAACAGGGTTGGTACTGAAGCTTTCTTT.

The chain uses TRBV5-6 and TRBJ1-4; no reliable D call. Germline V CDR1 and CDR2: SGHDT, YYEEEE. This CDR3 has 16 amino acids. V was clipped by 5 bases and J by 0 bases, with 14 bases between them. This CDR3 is CASSSMAEATNEKLFF. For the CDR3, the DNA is TGTGCCAGCAGTTCAATGGCCGAGGCAACTAATGAAAAACTGTTTTTT. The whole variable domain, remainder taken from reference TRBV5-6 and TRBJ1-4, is DAGVTQSPTHLIKTRGQQVTLRCSPKSGHDTVSWYQQALGQGPQFIFQYYEEEERQRGNFPDRFSGHQFPNYSSELNVNALLLGDSALYLCASSSMAEATNEKLFFGSGTQLSVL.

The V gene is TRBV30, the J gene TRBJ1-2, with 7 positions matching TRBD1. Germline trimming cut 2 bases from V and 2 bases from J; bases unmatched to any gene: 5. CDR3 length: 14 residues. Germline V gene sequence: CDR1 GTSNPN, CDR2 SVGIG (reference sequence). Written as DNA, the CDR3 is TGTGCCTGGAGTACCTTGACAGGGAACTATGGCTACACCTTC. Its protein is CAWSTLTGNYGYTF.

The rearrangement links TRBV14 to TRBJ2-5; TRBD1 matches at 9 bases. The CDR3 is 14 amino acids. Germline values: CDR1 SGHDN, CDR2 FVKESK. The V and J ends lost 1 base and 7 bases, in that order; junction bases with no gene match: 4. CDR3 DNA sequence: TGTGCCAGCAGCCAAGTACAGGGGGCCGTGACCCAGTACTTC. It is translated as CASSQVQGAVTQYF.

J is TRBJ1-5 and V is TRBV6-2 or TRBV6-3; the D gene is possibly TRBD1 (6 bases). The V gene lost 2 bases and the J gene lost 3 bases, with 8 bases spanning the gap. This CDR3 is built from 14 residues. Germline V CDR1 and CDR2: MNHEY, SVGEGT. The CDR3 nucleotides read TGTGCCAGCAGTTACCCAGGGGACAATCAGCCCCAGCATTTT. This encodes CASSYPGDNQPQHF.

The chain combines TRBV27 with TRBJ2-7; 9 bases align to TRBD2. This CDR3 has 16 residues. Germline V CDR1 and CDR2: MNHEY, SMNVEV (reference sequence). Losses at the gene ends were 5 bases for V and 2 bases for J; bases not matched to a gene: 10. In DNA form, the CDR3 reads TGTGCCAGCAGTCATGATTCAGCGGGAGGACCCTACGAGCAGTACTTC. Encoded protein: CASSHDSAGGPYEQYF.

The CDR3 bases are TGTGCCAGCAGCCAGGCCAGAGGGCAACCTAATGAAAAACTGTTTTTT. Protein sequence: CASSQARGQPNEKLFF. The rearrangement joins TRBV3-1 (or the pseudogene TRBV3-2) to TRBJ1-4; D is unresolved. Germline assignment: CDR1 LGHDT and CDR2 YNNKEL (reference sequence). The V gene lost 3 bases and the J gene lost 3 bases, with 14 bases spanning the gap. The CDR3 runs 16 residues.